A selection of T cell receptor beta chains follows, all from one sample in a study of early T cells in non-severe SARS-CoV-2 infection. One entry per CDR3 protein results from TCRdb running MiXCR on the 5' RACE reads. The sample has 35,000 to 45,000 distinct CDR3 sequences, about 5.3% seen once. Sequencing was performed on whole blood, taken at baseline. All receptors come from an adult who was a healthcare worker with PCR-confirmed SARS-CoV-2 infection or an uninfected control (not recorded which). Each CDR3 is given with its conserved first and last residue. The order of the fields is D gene, J gene, V gene, clone size, CDR3 protein, CDR3 DNA. The D gene is left open where the match is weak. The size of a clone is reported for some rows only, either as once, few or many, or as a class for expanded clones.

>-|TRBJ2-3|TRBV4-1|many
CASSQGKVGLHTQYF
TGCGCCAGCAGCCAAGGAAAGGTCGGACTTCATACGCAGTATTTT
>TRBD1|TRBJ2-3|TRBV20-1|many
CSASRTGDTDTQYF
TGCAGTGCTAGTCGGACAGGAGACACAGATACGCAGTATTTT
>-|TRBJ1-1|TRBV5-1|-
CASSSSTGAKAFF
TGCGCCAGCAGCTCCTCAACCGGGGCAAAAGCTTTCTTT
>TRBD2|TRBJ2-5|TRBV12-3/TRBV12-4|many
CASSLAAGTSGSETQYF
TGTGCCAGCAGTTTAGCGGCGGGAACTAGCGGGAGCGAGACCCAGTACTTC
>-|TRBJ2-1|TRBV6-2/TRBV6-3|many
CASSLTGTGNNEQFF
TGTGCCAGCAGTCTAACCGGGACGGGGAACAATGAGCAGTTCTTC
>TRBD2|TRBJ2-5|TRBV6-5|-
CASSPGIGLAVQETQYF
TGTGCCAGCAGCCCTGGCATTGGACTAGCGGTCCAAGAGACCCAGTACTTC
>-|TRBJ2-1|TRBV10-1|many
CASSDPPYNEQFF
TGCGCCAGCAGTGACCCACCCTACAATGAGCAGTTCTTC
>-|TRBJ2-1|TRBV7-3|many
CASSLTASEYNEQFF
TGTGCCAGCAGCTTAACGGCTAGCGAATACAATGAGCAGTTCTTC
>TRBD2|TRBJ2-7|TRBV5-1|medium-sized
CASSPGRGGVLYEQYF
TGCGCCAGCAGCCCCGGCCGTGGGGGGGTGTTATACGAGCAGTACTTC
>-|TRBJ1-6|TRBV18|-
CASSPPEGGSPLHF
TGTGCCAGCTCACCACCTGAGGGAGGGTCACCCCTCCACTTT
>-|TRBJ2-2|TRBV18|once
CASSPSTSPGELFF
TGTGCCAGCTCACCATCGACTAGTCCCGGGGAGCTGTTTTTT
>TRBD1|TRBJ2-7|TRBV29-1|many
CSVGTGGVEQYF
TGCAGCGTCGGGACAGGGGGCGTCGAGCAGTACTTC
>TRBD1|TRBJ1-3|TRBV11-3|many
CASSSRTGGFSGNTIYF
TGTGCCAGCAGCTCAAGGACAGGCGGATTCTCTGGAAACACCATATATTTT
>-|TRBJ2-5|TRBV19|-
CASSMPAMTRGSETQYF
TGTGCCAGTAGTATGCCCGCAATGACCAGAGGGTCAGAGACCCAGTACTTC
>-|TRBJ2-6|TRBV28|many
CASSFLDGYSGANVLTF
TGTGCCAGCAGTTTCCTGGACGGATACTCTGGGGCCAACGTCCTGACTTTC
>TRBD2|TRBJ2-7|TRBV2|few
CASSDPLAGPSYEQYF
TGTGCCAGCAGTGACCCCCTAGCGGGCCCCTCCTACGAGCAGTACTTC
>-|TRBJ1-6|TRBV2|-
CASSREWNSPLHF
TGTGCCAGCAGCCGGGAATGGAATTCACCCCTCCACTTT
>-|TRBJ2-4|TRBV24-1|medium-sized
CATSDLPGHIQYF
TGTGCCACCAGTGATTTGCCGGGACACATTCAGTACTTC
>-|TRBJ2-1|TRBV24-1|many
CATRDYNEQFF
TGTGCCACCAGGGACTACAATGAGCAGTTCTTC
>TRBD2|TRBJ2-1|TRBV28|-
CASSSGIRTSTQFF
TGTGCCAGCAGTAGCGGGATAAGGACTAGTACGCAGTTCTTC
>-|TRBJ2-7|TRBV6-5|many
CASQGTSSYEQYF
TGTGCCAGCCAGGGCACGAGCTCCTACGAGCAGTACTTC
>-|TRBJ2-5|TRBV6-2/TRBV6-3|many
CASSHQSAQYF
TGTGCCAGCAGTCATCAATCAGCCCAGTACTTC
>TRBD2|TRBJ2-7|TRBV12-3/TRBV12-4|-
CASTATSGRYEQYF
TGTGCCAGCACCGCGACTAGCGGGAGATACGAGCAGTACTTC
>TRBD2|TRBJ2-1|TRBV7-9|many
CASSQGGLAVYNEQFF
TGTGCCAGCAGCCAAGGAGGACTAGCGGTCTACAATGAGCAGTTCTTC
>TRBD2|TRBJ2-5|TRBV29-1|many
CSVISGTQETQYF
TGCAGCGTTATTAGCGGGACACAAGAGACCCAGTACTTC
>-|TRBJ1-6|TRBV20-1|medium-sized
CSARTGRASPLHF
TGCAGTGCTAGAACAGGGAGGGCTTCACCCCTCCACTTT
>-|TRBJ2-7|TRBV12-3/TRBV12-4|many
CASSFQGTTYEQYF
TGTGCCAGCAGTTTTCAGGGGACGACCTACGAGCAGTACTTC
>TRBD1|TRBJ2-7|TRBV28|many
CASSFSGQGAPEQYF
TGTGCCAGCAGTTTTAGCGGACAGGGGGCCCCCGAGCAGTACTTC
>-|TRBJ1-6|TRBV20-1|many
CSASGSGENNSPLHF
TGCAGTGCTAGCGGAAGTGGAGAGAATAATTCACCCCTCCACTTT
>TRBD1|TRBJ1-5|TRBV28|many
CASSLRGQGAQPQHF
TGTGCCAGCAGTTTAAGGGGACAGGGGGCGCAGCCCCAGCATTTT
>TRBD2|TRBJ2-2|TRBV5-1|many
CASSPDLGLATGERTGELFF
TGCGCCAGCAGCCCCGATCTGGGACTAGCTACGGGAGAACGCACCGGGGAGCTGTTTTTT
>-|TRBJ2-6|TRBV7-9|few
CASSPPGDLRGANVLTF
TGTGCCAGCAGCCCACCAGGGGATCTAAGAGGGGCCAACGTCCTGACTTTC
>TRBD2|TRBJ2-7|TRBV9|few
CASSVAGRGEQYF
TGTGCCAGCAGCGTAGCTGGGAGGGGCGAGCAGTACTTC
>TRBD1|TRBJ1-2|TRBV2|-
CASRGQGVEGYTF
TGTGCCAGCAGGGGACAGGGGGTAGAAGGCTACACCTTC
>-|TRBJ1-3|TRBV20-1|-
CSARDASSGNTIYF
TGCAGTGCTAGAGATGCAAGCTCTGGAAACACCATATATTTT
>TRBD2|TRBJ2-1|TRBV29-1|-
CSVEDYTAGTSGIGEQFF
TGCAGCGTTGAAGACTACACGGCCGGGACTAGCGGGATAGGTGAGCAGTTCTTC
>-|TRBJ1-2|TRBV3-1|few
CASSQDLTRNYGYTF
TGTGCCAGCAGCCAAGACCTGACGAGGAACTATGGCTACACCTTC
>-|TRBJ2-3|TRBV4-3|-
CASSRTSSQDTQYF
TGCGCCAGCAGCAGAACGAGCTCACAAGATACGCAGTATTTT
>TRBD1|TRBJ1-3|TRBV29-1|-
CSVSTGGNGNTIYF
TGCAGCGTCTCGACAGGGGGCAATGGAAACACCATATATTTT
>-|TRBJ1-1|TRBV29-1|many
CSVGQGGNTEAFF
TGCAGCGTTGGTCAGGGTGGAAACACTGAAGCTTTCTTT
>TRBD1|TRBJ1-1|TRBV5-1|many
CASSLVQGGTEAFF
TGCGCCAGCAGCTTGGTGCAGGGGGGGACTGAAGCTTTCTTT
>TRBD1|TRBJ1-5|TRBV10-3|-
CAISDRDSSLNQPQHF
TGTGCCATCAGTGACAGGGACAGTTCCCTAAATCAGCCCCAGCATTTT
>-|TRBJ2-1|TRBV20-1|many
CSARDRMDLEGYNEQFF
TGCAGTGCTAGAGACCGCATGGACCTCGAAGGTTACAATGAGCAGTTCTTC
>-|TRBJ2-1|TRBV10-3|many
CAISDPRGDIGLFNEQFF
TGTGCCATCAGTGACCCAAGGGGGGACATTGGATTATTCAATGAGCAGTTCTTC
>-|TRBJ2-4|TRBV28|many
CASSLQGAKNIQYF
TGTGCCAGCAGTTTGCAGGGTGCCAAAAACATTCAGTACTTC
>-|TRBJ2-5|TRBV30|few
CAWSVQGIQETQYF
TGTGCCTGGAGTGTACAGGGCATTCAAGAGACCCAGTACTTC
>-|TRBJ2-7|TRBV4-2|many
CASSQSWAEAYEQYF
TGTGCCAGCAGCCAGTCATGGGCGGAAGCCTACGAGCAGTACTTC
>-|TRBJ1-1|TRBV12-3/TRBV12-4|many
CASSYGGSLTEAFF
TGTGCCAGCAGCTATGGGGGGAGTCTAACTGAAGCTTTCTTT
>-|TRBJ2-4|TRBV6-2/TRBV6-3|many
CASQGSAKGNIQYF
TGTGCCAGTCAAGGTAGCGCGAAAGGAAACATTCAGTACTTC
>TRBD2|TRBJ2-1|TRBV30|many
CAWSDDVASGTGDHLSYNEQFF
TGTGCCTGGAGTGACGATGTTGCTAGCGGGACGGGCGACCATCTATCCTACAATGAGCAGTTCTTC